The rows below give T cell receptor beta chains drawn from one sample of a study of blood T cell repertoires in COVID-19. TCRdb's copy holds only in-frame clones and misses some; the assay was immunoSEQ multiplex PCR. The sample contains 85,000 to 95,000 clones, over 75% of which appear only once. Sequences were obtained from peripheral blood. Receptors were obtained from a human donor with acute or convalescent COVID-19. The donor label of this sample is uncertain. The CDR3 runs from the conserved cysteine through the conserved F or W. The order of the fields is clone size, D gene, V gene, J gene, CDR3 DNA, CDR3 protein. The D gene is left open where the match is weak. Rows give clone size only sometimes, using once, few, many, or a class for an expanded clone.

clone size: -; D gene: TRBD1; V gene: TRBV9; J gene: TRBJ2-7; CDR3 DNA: TGTGCCAGCAGCGACGGGACAGGGGGTATCTACGAGCAGTACTTC; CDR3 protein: CASSDGTGGIYEQYF
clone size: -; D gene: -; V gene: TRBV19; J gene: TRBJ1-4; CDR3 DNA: TGTGCCTCCAAAAAGTCGAGAGGCGAAAAACTGTTTTTT; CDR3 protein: CASKKSRGEKLFF
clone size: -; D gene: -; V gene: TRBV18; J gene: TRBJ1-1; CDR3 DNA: TGTGCCAGCTCTGAACAAGCGGGGCAAGCTTTCTTT; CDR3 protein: CASSEQAGQAFF
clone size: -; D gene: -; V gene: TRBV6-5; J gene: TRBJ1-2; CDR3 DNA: TGTGCCAGCAGGTATCTAGATGGCTACACCTTC; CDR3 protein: CASRYLDGYTF
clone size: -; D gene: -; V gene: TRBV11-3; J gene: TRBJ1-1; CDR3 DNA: TGTGCCAGCAGCCGCGGGCCGAACACTGAAGCTTTCTTT; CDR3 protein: CASSRGPNTEAFF
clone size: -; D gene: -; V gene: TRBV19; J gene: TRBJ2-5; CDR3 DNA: TGTGCCAGTAGTATGGGTCGGTACGGGGGGACCCAGTACTTC; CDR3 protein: CASSMGRYGGTQYF
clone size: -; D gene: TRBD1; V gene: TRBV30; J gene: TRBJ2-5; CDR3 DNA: TGTGCCTGGAACCGGGACAGGCAAGAGACCCAGTACTTC; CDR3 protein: CAWNRDRQETQYF
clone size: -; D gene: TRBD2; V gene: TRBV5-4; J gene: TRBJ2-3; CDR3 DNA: TGTGCCAGCAGCTTTATGGCGGGGGGCACAGATACGCAGTATTTT; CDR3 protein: CASSFMAGGTDTQYF
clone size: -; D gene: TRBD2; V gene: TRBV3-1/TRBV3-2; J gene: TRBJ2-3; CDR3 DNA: TGTGCCAGCAGCCAAGGACTAGCGGGAGATACGCAGTATTTT; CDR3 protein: CASSQGLAGDTQYF
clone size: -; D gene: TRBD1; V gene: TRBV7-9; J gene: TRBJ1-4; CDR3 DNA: TGTGCCAGCAGCGGCCAGGGGGGTAATGAAAAACTGTTTTTT; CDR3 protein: CASSGQGGNEKLFF
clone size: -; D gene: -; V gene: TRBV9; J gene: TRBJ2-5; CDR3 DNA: TGTGCCAGCAGCGTCGACCAAGAGACCCAGTACTTC; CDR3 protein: CASSVDQETQYF
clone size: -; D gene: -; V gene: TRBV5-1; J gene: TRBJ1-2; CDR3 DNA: TGCGCCAGCAGCTTGGGGCAGGCCCCCTATGGCTACACCTTC; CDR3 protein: CASSLGQAPYGYTF
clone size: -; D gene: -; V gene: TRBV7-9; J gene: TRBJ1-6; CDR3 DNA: TGTGCCAGCAGCTTAGTGGCCGAAGGGGGTGGAAATTCACCCCTCCACTTT; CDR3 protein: CASSLVAEGGGNSPLHF
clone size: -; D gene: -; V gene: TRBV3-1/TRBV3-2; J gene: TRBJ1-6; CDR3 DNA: TGTGCCAGCAGCCCAAGGGGGACGACATCCCATTCACCCCTCCACTTT; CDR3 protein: CASSPRGTTSHSPLHF
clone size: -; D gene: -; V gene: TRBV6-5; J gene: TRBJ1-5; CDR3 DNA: TGTGCCATCTTTACCGGGAATAGCAATCAGCCCCAGCATTTT; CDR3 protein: CAIFTGNSNQPQHF
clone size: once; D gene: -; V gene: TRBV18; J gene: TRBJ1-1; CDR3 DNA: TGTGCCAGCTCGATAGACTCTAACTACGACACTGAAGCTTTCTTT; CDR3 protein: CASSIDSNYDTEAFF
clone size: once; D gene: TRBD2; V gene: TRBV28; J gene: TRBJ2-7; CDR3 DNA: TGTGCCAGCAGTTCGCTGACTAGCGGGGGGCCCTCATTCTCCTACGAGCAGTACTTC; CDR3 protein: CASSSLTSGGPSFSYEQYF
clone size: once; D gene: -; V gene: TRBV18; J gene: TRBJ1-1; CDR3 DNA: TGTGCCAGCTCACCAGGACAGAACACTGAAGCTTTCTTT; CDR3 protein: CASSPGQNTEAFF
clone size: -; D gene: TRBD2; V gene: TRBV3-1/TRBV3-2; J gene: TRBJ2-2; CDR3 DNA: TGTGCCAGCAGCCCCCCGTTTAATAGCGGGGGGGCGATAGAGCTGTTTTTT; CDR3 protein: CASSPPFNSGGAIELFF
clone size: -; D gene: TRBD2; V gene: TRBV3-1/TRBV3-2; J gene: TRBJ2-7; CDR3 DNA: TGTGCCAGCACCCGACTAGCGGGGGATACCTACGAGCAGTACTTC; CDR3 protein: CASTRLAGDTYEQYF
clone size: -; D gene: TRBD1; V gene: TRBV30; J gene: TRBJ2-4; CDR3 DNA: TGTGCCTGGAGTGTACAAATGACAGGGGTCCCCATCTTC; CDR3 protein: CAWSVQMTGVPIF
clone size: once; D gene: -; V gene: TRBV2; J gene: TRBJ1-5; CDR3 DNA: TGTGCCAGCAATCGGAGGGATCAGCCCCAGCATTTT; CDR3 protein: CASNRRDQPQHF
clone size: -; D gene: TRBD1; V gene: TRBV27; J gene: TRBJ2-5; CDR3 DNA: TGTGCCAGCAGTAGCCTGAGAGGGGGCATCCAAGAGACCCAGTACTTC; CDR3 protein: CASSSLRGGIQETQYF
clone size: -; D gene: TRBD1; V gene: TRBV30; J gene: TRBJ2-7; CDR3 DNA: TGTGCCTGGAGTTCCGGGACAGGGGGCTTCTACGAGCAGTACTTC; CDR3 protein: CAWSSGTGGFYEQYF
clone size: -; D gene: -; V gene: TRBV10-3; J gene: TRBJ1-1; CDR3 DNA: TGTGCCATCAGTGAGTGGGGCGGAAACACTGAAGCTTTCTTT; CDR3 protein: CAISEWGGNTEAFF
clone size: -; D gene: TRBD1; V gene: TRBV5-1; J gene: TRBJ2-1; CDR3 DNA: TGCGCCAGCATGGGGACAGGGGGAGGGAATGAGCAGTTCTTC; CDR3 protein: CASMGTGGGNEQFF
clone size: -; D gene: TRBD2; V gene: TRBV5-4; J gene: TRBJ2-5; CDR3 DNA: TGTGCCAGCAGCTTGGGGTTAGCGGGGGGTCAAGAGACCCAGTACTTC; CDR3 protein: CASSLGLAGGQETQYF
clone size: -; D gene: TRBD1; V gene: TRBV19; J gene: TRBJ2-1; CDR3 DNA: TGTGCCAGTAGTATTGAGACAGGGGGAATTAATGAGCAGTTCTTC; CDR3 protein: CASSIETGGINEQFF
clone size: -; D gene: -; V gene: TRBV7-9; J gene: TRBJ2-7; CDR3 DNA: TGTGCCAGCAGCCCCCCGGGGGCGGGGCTAGCGGCACCTCTCTACTTC; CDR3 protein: CASSPPGAGLAAPLYF
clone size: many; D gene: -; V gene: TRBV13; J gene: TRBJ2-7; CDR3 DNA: TGTGCCAGCAGCTCTACAGGTAACACCTACGAGCAGTACTTC; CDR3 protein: CASSSTGNTYEQYF
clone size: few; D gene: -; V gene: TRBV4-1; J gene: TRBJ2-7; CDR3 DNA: TGCGCCAGCAGCCCTAACAGCGGGTACGAGCAGTACTTC; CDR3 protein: CASSPNSGYEQYF
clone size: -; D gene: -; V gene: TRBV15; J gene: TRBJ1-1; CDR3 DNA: TGTGCCACCAGCAGAGAAGGACTACTTGAAGCTTTCTTT; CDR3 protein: CATSREGLLEAFF
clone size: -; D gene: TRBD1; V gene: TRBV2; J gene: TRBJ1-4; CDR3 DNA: TGTGCCAGCAGTCAGGGACAGGGGGGGAGAGAAAAACTGTTTTTT; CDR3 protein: CASSQGQGGREKLFF
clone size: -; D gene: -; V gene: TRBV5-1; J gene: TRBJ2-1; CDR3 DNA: TGCGCCAGCAGCAGTTACAGGGATTTGTTGTACAATGAGCAGTTCTTC; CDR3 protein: CASSSYRDLLYNEQFF
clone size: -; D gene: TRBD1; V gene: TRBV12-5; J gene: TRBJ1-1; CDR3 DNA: TGTGCTAGTGGGAAAGGGACAGCCACTGAAGCTTTCTTT; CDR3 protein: CASGKGTATEAFF
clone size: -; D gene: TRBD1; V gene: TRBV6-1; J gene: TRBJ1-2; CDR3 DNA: TGTGCCAGCAGTGAAGCAAACAGGGGCCTGAGAGACTACACCTTC; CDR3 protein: CASSEANRGLRDYTF
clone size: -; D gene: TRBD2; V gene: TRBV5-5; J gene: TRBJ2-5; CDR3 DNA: TGTGCCAGCAGCTTGGGGGGACTAGGGGAGGAGACCCAGTACTTC; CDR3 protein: CASSLGGLGEETQYF
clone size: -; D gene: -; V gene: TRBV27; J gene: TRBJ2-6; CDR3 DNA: TGTGCCAGCAGTTTTGGACAGTCTGGGGCCAACGTCCTGACTTTC; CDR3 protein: CASSFGQSGANVLTF
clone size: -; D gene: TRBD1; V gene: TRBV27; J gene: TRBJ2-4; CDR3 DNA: TGTGCCAGCAGACCCGGGACAGGGGGTGTAAACATTCAGTACTTC; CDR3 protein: CASRPGTGGVNIQYF
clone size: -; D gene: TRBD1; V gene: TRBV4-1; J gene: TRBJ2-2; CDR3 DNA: TGCGCCAGCAGCCAAGATCTAGGCAGGGGGCAGGGTAGGGCCGGGGAGCTGTTTTTT; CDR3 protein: CASSQDLGRGQGRAGELFF